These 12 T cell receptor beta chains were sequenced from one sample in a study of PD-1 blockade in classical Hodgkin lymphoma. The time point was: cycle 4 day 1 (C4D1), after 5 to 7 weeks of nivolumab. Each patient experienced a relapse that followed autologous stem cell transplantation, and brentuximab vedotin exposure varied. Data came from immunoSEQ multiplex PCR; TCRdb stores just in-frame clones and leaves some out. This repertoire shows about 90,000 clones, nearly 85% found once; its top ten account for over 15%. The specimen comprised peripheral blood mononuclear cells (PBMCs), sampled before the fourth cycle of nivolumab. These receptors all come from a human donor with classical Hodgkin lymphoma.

CDR3 sequence (DNA): TGTGCCAGCAGCTCCATAAACTCCTACGAGCAGTACTTC. Translated, it gives CASSSINSYEQYF. This chain links TRBV5-6 with TRBJ2-7; D remains unclear. The germline V gene has CDR1 SGHDT and CDR2 YYEEEE. The CDR3 covers 13 residues. V was shortened by 3 bases and J by 0 bases, with 7 bases between the two germline ends. Combining the CDR3 with reference TRBV5-6 and TRBJ2-7 gives the whole variable domain DAGVTQSPTHLIKTRGQQVTLRCSPKSGHDTVSWYQQALGQGPQFIFQYYEEEERQRGNFPDRFSGHQFPNYSSELNVNALLLGDSALYLCASSSINSYEQYFGPGTRLTVT.

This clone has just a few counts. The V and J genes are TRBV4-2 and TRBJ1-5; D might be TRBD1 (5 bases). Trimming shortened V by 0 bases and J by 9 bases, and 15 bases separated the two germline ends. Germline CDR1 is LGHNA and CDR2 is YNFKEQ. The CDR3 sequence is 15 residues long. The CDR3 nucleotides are TGTGCCAGCAGCCAAGACCGTTTGGGGGAGAGGCCCCAGCATTTT. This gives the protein CASSQDRLGERPQHF.

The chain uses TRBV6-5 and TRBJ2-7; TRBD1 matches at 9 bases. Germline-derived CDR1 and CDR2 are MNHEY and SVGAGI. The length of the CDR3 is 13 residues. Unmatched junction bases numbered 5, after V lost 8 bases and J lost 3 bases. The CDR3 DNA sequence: TGTGCCAGCGGGGGACAGGGCGTCTACGAGCAGTACTTC. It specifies CASGGQGVYEQYF.

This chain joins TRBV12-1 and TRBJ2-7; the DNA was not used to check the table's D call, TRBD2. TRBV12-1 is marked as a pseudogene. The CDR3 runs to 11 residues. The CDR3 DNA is TGTGCCAGCAGCCCTACCTACGAGCAGTACTTC. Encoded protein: CASSPTYEQYF.

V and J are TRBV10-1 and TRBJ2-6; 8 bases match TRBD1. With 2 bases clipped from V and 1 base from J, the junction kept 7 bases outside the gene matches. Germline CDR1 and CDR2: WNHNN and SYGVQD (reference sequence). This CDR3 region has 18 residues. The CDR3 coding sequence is TGCGCCAGCAGTGAGGGGACAGGATCAAGATCTGGGGCCAACGTCCTGACTTTC. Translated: CASSEGTGSRSGANVLTF.

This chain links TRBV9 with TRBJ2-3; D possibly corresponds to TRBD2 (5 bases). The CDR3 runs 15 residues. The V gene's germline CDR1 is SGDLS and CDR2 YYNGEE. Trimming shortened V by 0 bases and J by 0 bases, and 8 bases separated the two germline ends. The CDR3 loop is CASSVVATSTDTQYF. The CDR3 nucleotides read TGTGCCAGCAGCGTAGTAGCGACTAGCACAGATACGCAGTATTTT.

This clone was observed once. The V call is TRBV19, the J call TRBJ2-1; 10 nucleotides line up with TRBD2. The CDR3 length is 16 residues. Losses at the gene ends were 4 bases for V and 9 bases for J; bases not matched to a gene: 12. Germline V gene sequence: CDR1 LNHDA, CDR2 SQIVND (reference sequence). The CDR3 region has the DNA TGTGCCAGTAGTACCCCCCGAGCGGGAGGGTTTGGTGAGCAGTTCTTC. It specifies CASSTPRAGGFGEQFF. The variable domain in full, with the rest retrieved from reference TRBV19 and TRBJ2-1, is DGGITQSPKYLFRKEGQNVTLSCEQNLNHDAMYWYRQDPGQGLRLIYYSQIVNDFQKGDIAEGYSVSREKKESFPLTVTSAQKNPTAFYLCASSTPRAGGFGEQFFGPGTRLTVL.

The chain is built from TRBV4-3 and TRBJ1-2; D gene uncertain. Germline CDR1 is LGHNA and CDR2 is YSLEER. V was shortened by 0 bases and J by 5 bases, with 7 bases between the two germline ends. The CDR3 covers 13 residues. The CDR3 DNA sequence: TGCGCCAGCAGCCAAGAGTACCAGTATGGCTACACCTTC. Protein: CASSQEYQYGYTF.

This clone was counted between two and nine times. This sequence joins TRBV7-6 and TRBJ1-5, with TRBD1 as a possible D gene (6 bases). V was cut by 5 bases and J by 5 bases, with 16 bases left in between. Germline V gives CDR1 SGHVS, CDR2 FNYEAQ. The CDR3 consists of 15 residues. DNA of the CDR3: TGTGCCAGCAGCCTCGGGGGGGCGTCATATCAGCCCCAGCATTTT. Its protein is CASSLGGASYQPQHF.

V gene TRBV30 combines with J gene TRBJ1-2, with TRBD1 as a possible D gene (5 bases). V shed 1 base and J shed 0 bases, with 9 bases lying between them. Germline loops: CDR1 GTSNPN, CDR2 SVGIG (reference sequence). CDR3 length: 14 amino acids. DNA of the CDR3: TGTGCCTGGAGTGGAGGGGTCCCTAACTATGGCTACACCTTC. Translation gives CAWSGGVPNYGYTF. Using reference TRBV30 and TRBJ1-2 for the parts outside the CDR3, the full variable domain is SQTIHQWPATLVQPVGSPLSLECTVEGTSNPNLYWYRQAAGRGLQLLFYSVGIGQISSEVPQNLSASRPQDRQFILSSKKLLLSDSGFYLCAWSGGVPNYGYTFGSGTRLTVV.

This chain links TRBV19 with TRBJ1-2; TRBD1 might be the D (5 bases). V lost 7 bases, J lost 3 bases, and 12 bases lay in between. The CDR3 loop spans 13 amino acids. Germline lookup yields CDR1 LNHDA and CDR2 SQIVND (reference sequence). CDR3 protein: CASILRDYYGYTF. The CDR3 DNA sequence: TGTGCCAGTATCCTCCGGGACTACTATGGCTACACCTTC.

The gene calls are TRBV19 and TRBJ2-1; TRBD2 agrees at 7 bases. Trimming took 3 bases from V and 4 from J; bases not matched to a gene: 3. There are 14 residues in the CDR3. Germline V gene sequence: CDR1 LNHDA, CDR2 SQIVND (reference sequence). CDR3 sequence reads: CASSMGGGYNEQFF. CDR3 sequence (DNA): TGTGCCAGTAGTATGGGCGGGGGTTACAATGAGCAGTTCTTC.